These T cell receptor beta chains were read from a single sample in a study of T cells after yellow fever vaccination. Each CDR3 protein is one row after TCRdb ran MiXCR on the 5' RACE reads. The top ten hold roughly a sixth of the sample, which has roughly 300,000 distinct CDR3 sequences, 6.8% seen once. The input for sequencing was PBMCs, taken around 45 days after the first yellow fever vaccination. The origin of the receptors is a young man who received the YFV17D yellow fever vaccine. CDR3s leave out the opening cysteine and the closing phenylalanine or tryptophan.

>TRBV27
ASSRPTISYNEQF
>TRBV11-2
ASSSSSEPPGANVLT
>TRBV18
ASSPQGEEAF
>TRBV13
ASSPRGRGYTEAF
>TRBV7-9
AARDGSSGNTIY
>TRBV20-1
SAGDTSNYGYT
>TRBV4-3
ASSQVPSGGSGANVLT
>TRBV20-1
SARYLHPTQY
>TRBV9
ASSVYPGGNQPQH
>TRBV3-1
ASSQGSKGYEQY
>TRBV20-1
SASPGTGLEKLF
>TRBV4-2
ASSQDSGGDNEQF
>TRBV5-1
ASRDYATDTQY
>TRBV29-1
SVAEAGNTIY
>TRBV30
AWGRDRGGYGYT
>TRBV4-1
ASSQILGLQGDTQY
>TRBV27
ASSWTASNYGYT
>TRBV4-2
ASSHRLDFETQY
>TRBV4-1
ASSQLERTANTEAF
>TRBV10-3
AHTGGNSTDTQY
>TRBV5-1
ASSLNGVEGYT
>TRBV10-3
AIRDTDTQY
>TRBV7-9
ASPGSGGPYNEQF
>TRBV4-2
ASSQVLSGELF
>TRBV6-1
ASSTDKYSNQPQH
>TRBV5-1
ASSEQVGSGTEAF
>TRBV19
ASSWAEGTEAF
>TRBV12-3/TRBV12-4
ASSPRTLREKLF
>TRBV7-2
ASSDRVGNQPQH
>TRBV5-1
ASSLGGRLYGYT
>TRBV4-1
ASSQAWWTVSSYEQY
>TRBV9
ASSVWGQGGTDTQY
>TRBV2
ASRDGQIYGYT
>TRBV29-1
SVVGANTGELF
>TRBV6-7
ASSYPADEQY
>TRBV24-1
ATRTLNGEAF
>TRBV7-9
ASSRSRGEEKLF
>TRBV7-9
ASSFNTDTQY
>TRBV7-9
ASSLGPRVDHTEAF
>TRBV5-1
ASSLGKTYNEQF
>TRBV27
ASSLSLVGTQY
>TRBV3-1
ASSTSGQGSVNTEAF
>TRBV7-2
ASSFRKGGTDTQY
>TRBV24-1
ATSSEGETQY
>TRBV20-1
SASRANYGYT
>TRBV3-1
ASSQDILYARHRNTEAF
>TRBV5-1
ASSWGASGGLYEQY
>TRBV6-2/TRBV6-3
ASRPEAGGAYEQY
>TRBV20-1
SAGGGAGWGQPQH